This T cell receptor beta chain was obtained from a study of CD8+ T cells in alopecia areata (dated by TCRdb to 2016 to 2018). For the wider study: The study used high-throughput TCRbeta sequencing to examine T cell clonal expansion in alopecia areata, in both the C3H/HeJ mouse model and human patients. Human TCRbeta sequencing covered scalp tissue and sorted CD4+ and CD8+ peripheral blood T cells from patchy and totalis/universalis alopecia areata patients and healthy controls. TCRbeta CDR3 regions were amplified by immunoSEQ multiplex PCR using 35 Vbeta forward and 13 Jbeta reverse primers. The RNA source kit depended on sample type: the PAXgene miRNA kit for fixed scalp, the miRNeasy kit for PBMCs, and the RNeasy kit for mouse skin. Scalp clonality was compared among normal scalp (n=4), patchy alopecia areata scalp (n=8), and alopecia totalis/universalis scalp (n=8).

V ends up 6 bases short and J 8 bases short, with an unmatched junction base count of 4. As encoded in the germline V gene (reference sequence), CDR1 is MNHEY while CDR2 is SMNVEV. Taken from cysteine to phenylalanine, the CDR3 has 13 residues. CDR3 DNA only is kept here, 39 bases in frame from base 1. Lesional scalp punch biopsies and peripheral blood were obtained from alopecia areata patients. After PBMCs were isolated by density centrifugation and stained for CD3, CD4 and CD8, a FACSAria was used to sort CD4+ and CD8+ T cells. Untreated alopecia areata patients were recruited as part of a multicenter biomarker study. In roughly five patients from the biomarker study, the blood CD8+ T cells went through an additional sort into NKG2D-low and NKG2D-high fractions. A remark on this clone: Its antigen specificity is not known. It has no much larger one-base neighbor in the sample; base qualities were not kept.

The paper's findings and limits, for the study overall: TCR sequences shared between patients were less clear than in mice, possibly partly because of HLA diversity in the patient population. Compared with normal scalp, lesional scalp had higher clonality and more expanded CD8+ clones, particularly in alopecia totalis/universalis, a pattern that suggests antigenic drive. Resident alphabeta T cells in normal human skin are also sequenced, complicating scalp TCR repertoire analysis, unlike mouse skin dominated by gammadelta T cells.

Receptor amplification or capture employed the immunoSEQ multiplex PCR assay. To provide template for TCR sequencing, every sample had RNA extracted and reverse transcribed into cDNA. First-strand cDNA was synthesized using SuperScript III with a 2:1 mix of oligo-dT and random hexamers. A synthetic immune receptor repertoire was used to assess amplification bias, and residual bias was removed computationally. On the authors' methods: Raw reads were preprocessed to remove errors, and CDR3 was defined according to IMGT conventions as the region from the conserved cysteine to phenylalanine. Clonality was computed as 1 minus the Shannon entropy, with the entropy normalized by log2 of the number of productive unique TCRs. CD4 or CD8 identity of scalp clones was inferred by cross-referencing scalp TCRbeta sequences with sorted blood CD4 and CD8 repertoires. The immuneACCESS repertoire file appears here via TCRdb, limited to in-frame rearrangements. These files lack a portion of the clones; in checked studies, under half of the deficit traces to unresolved V genes, and the cause of the others is not known. For V, J and clone size, that table is used; D and trimming come from the DNA. Recorded for this sample are fewer than 70,000 clones; 44% of them occurred a single time. The ten biggest clones cover roughly 47% of the sample.

The chain is made from TRBV27 and TRBJ1-2, and 12 bases in between align with TRBD1. This clonotype originated in a human donor with alopecia areata. Sequencing used NKG2D-low CD8+ T cells sorted from blood. The cell subset or site label of this sample denotes: sorted CD8+ NKG2D-low blood T cells. The encoded CDR3 is CASRGQGAPGYTF. At the DNA level, the sequence is TGTGCCAGCAGGGGACAGGGGGCGCCCGGCTACACCTTC.